Detailed here is one T cell receptor (beta chain). The specificity of this receptor is unknown. No base-level quality is on record; no much larger clone is a single base apart. V ends up 2 bases short and J 1 base short, with an unmatched junction base count of 8. The CDR3, from cysteine to phenylalanine, totals 17 residues. Only CDR3 DNA is held: 51 bases, read in frame from base 1. The CDR1 and CDR2 encoded by the germline V gene are ENHRY and SYGVKD. Because repertoires were sampled repeatedly during chemoradiotherapy, clonal expansion in the tumor microenvironment could be followed. The source of the sample is a study of chemoradiotherapy in HPV16-positive cancers (dated by TCRdb to between 2021 and 2024). Study-wide context: Using functional T-cell assays on cells from a couple of HPV16-positive patients, the researchers defined candidate HPV-specific T-cell clones and common TCR motifs. The study asked whether T-cell immunity to the HPV oncoproteins E6 and E7 changes during chemoradiotherapy and whether this immunity affects survival. TCR repertoires from more than 70 patients with HPV-related cancers were then used to track the candidate HPV-specific TCRs and motifs. Results the study describes overall, beyond this receptor: Improved recurrence-free survival in HPV16-positive patients was associated with expansion of HPV-responsive T cells during chemoradiotherapy. Only a couple of HPV16-positive patients were used to derive the functional definition of HPV-specific T cells, and the survival association was reported for HPV16-positive patients. Expansion of candidate HPV-specific clones and E7-related TCR motifs was observed in the tumor microenvironment during treatment, whereas no such expansion was observed for non-HPV-specific T cells.

The method was the immunoSEQ multiplex PCR assay. TCRdb stores this immuneACCESS table with in-frame sequences only. Part of the clones is absent; in the studies checked, under half of the shortfall reflects unresolved V genes, and no reason is known for the rest. The sample yields about 2,000 clones; 84% were counted once. In total, the top ten clones hold 3% of the sample. This sequence uses TRBV10-3 and TRBJ2-7; 10 bases in the middle match TRBD2. This sample comprised tumor tissue, obtained from a patient who underwent chemoradiotherapy. This receptor was taken from a human donor with HPV-associated anogenital cancer. The CDR3 is CAISEPSWTSGSYEQYF. The sequenced DNA is TGTGCCATCAGTGAGCCTTCCTGGACTAGCGGATCCTACGAGCAGTACTTC.